This TCR beta chain was captured in a study of T cells in narcolepsy. Germline values: CDR1 SGHTA, CDR2 FQGNSA. V dropped 4 bases and J dropped 3 bases, with 10 bases sitting between them. There are 13 residues in the CDR3. Details on this clone: Its antigen is undetermined.

Here immunoSEQ multiplex PCR was the method, and the copy in TCRdb shows in-frame clones only, minus some. The repertoire holds over 25,000 clones, with 60% to 85% as singletons. Overall study results and limits: In some patient and control memory CD4+ samples, autoreactive clones were absent.

This clonotype was obtained from a human donor in good health. J is TRBJ2-7 and V is TRBV7-2; D remains unclear. Input material: memory (CD45RA-) CD4+ T cells from blood. CDR3 region: CASSSRISYEQYF. The CDR3 nucleotides read TGTGCCAGCAGCTCCCGTATAAGCTACGAGCAGTACTTC.